The 3 T cell receptor beta chains given below trace back to one sample, sequenced in a study of CD8+ T cells in alopecia areata. As the sequencing template, cDNA was produced by extracting RNA and reverse transcribing it. The method was immunoSEQ multiplex PCR; TCRdb's version includes in-frame clones alone and lacks a portion of them. Among some 150,000 clones listed, about 60% were seen once. The sequencing here drew on CD4+ T cells sorted from blood, taken at week 0. All receptors derive from a human donor with alopecia areata.

V gene TRBV5-1 combines with J gene TRBJ1-6; D is unclear. Germline CDR1 SGHRS, CDR2 YFSETQ. The CDR3 totals 14 residues. V was cut by 4 bases and J by 9 bases, with 14 bases left in between. For the CDR3, the DNA is TGCGCCAGCAGCCCGCTCTCAGGCGGTTCACCCCTCCACTTT. Its protein product is CASSPLSGGSPLHF.

A few counts support this clone. The chain's CDR3 is CSVGRKSSYEQYF. The CDR3 nucleotides read TGCAGCGTTGGTCGGAAAAGCTCCTACGAGCAGTACTTC. The rearrangement links TRBV29-1 to TRBJ2-7; D not resolved. V shed 4 bases and J shed 0 bases, with 10 bases lying between them. This CDR3 contains 13 residues. CDR1 is SQVTM, CDR2 ANQGSEA, per germline.

Only one count was recorded for this clone. The chain employs TRBV29-1 and TRBJ1-2; D is undetermined. Germline CDR1 is SQVTM and CDR2 is ANQGSEA. This CDR3 region has 12 residues. V gave up 4 bases and J gave up 5 bases, with 11 bases separating them. CDR3 protein: CSVVETDYGYTF. CDR3 nucleotides: TGCAGCGTTGTTGAGACCGATTATGGCTACACCTTC.